A single sample is the source of the 6 T cell receptor beta chains below, sequenced in a study of cytomegalovirus exposure and HLA in healthy donors. Primers for the PCR totalled 60 Vbeta and 13 Jbeta. TCRdb's copy holds only in-frame clones and misses some; the assay was immunoSEQ multiplex PCR. The sample holds roughly 200,000 clones, 77% seen once. Input material: PBMCs. The receptor source for this set is a woman aged 55-75 years in good health and CMV-seropositive.

The chain is built from TRBV6-1 and TRBJ2-3; 7 bases line up with TRBD1. The germline gives CDR1 MNHNS, CDR2 SASEGT. The CDR3 is 14 amino acids. J lost 1 base, V lost 7 bases, and 5 bases had no gene match. The CDR3 DNA follows: TGTGCCAGCAACCTAGACAGGGGCACAGATACGCAGTATTTT. Translated: CASNLDRGTDTQYF.

The CDR3 DNA follows: TGTGCCAGCAGTTCCCTTACTAGCGGGGGTAAGACCCAGTACTTC. Protein: CASSSLTSGGKTQYF. The chain recombines TRBV28 with TRBJ2-5; the match to TRBD2 covers 11 bases. With V trimmed by 4 bases and J by 6 bases, 7 bases remained unmatched. The germline V gene encodes CDR1 MDHEN and CDR2 SYDVKM. CDR3 size: 15 residues.

A single count supports this clone. V and J are TRBV5-1 and TRBJ2-7; TRBD2 matches at 8 bases. The germline V gene encodes CDR1 SGHRS and CDR2 YFSETQ. With V trimmed by 1 base and J by 6 bases, 12 bases remained unmatched. The CDR3 has 16 residues. The CDR3 here is CASSLLTGGPRSEQYF. The CDR3, as DNA: TGCGCCAGCAGCTTGTTGACGGGAGGGCCGAGAAGCGAGCAGTACTTC.

The V and J genes are TRBV28 and TRBJ2-1, with TRBD2 identical over 9 bases. The CDR3 has 15 residues. V lost 6 bases to trimming and J lost 4 bases; unmatched junction nucleotides: 7. Per the germline V gene, CDR1 is MDHEN and CDR2 is SYDVKM. The CDR3 here is CASRRLSGRYNEQFF. In nucleotides, the CDR3 is TGTGCCAGCAGACGGCTGAGCGGGAGGTACAATGAGCAGTTCTTC.

The genes are TRBV5-6 and TRBJ2-3; D is unclear. Per the germline V gene, CDR1 is SGHDT and CDR2 is YYEEEE. The V gene lost 5 bases and the J gene lost 0 bases, with 13 bases spanning the gap. The length of the CDR3 is 15 residues. This CDR3 is CASSFTFPSTDTQYF. In nucleotides, the CDR3 is TGTGCCAGCAGTTTTACTTTCCCTAGCACAGATACGCAGTATTTT.

Comments on this clone: Other DNA sequences within the sample encode an identical CDR3. The CDR3 sequence: CSGGQTGELFF. The CDR3 bases are TGCAGCGGGGGACAGACCGGGGAGCTGTTTTTT. The chain has TRBV29-1 and TRBJ2-2, with 7 nucleotides matching TRBD1. This CDR3 comprises 11 residues. V was pared by 7 bases and J by 5 bases, with 1 base of the junction left unmatched. The germline V gene encodes CDR1 SQVTM and CDR2 ANQGSEA.